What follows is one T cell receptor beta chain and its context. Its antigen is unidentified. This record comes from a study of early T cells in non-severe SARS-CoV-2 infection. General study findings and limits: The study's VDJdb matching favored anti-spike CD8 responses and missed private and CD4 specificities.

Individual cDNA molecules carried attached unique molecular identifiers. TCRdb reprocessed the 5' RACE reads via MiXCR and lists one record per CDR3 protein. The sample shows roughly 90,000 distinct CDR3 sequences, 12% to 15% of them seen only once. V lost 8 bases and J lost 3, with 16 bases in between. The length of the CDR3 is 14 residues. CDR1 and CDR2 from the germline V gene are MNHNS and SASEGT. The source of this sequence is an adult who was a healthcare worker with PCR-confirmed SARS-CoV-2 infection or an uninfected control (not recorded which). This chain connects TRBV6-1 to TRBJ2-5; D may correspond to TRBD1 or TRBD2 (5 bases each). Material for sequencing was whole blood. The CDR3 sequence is CASSTGAVKETQYF. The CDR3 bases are TGTGCCAGCTCAACCGGGGCGGTAAAAGAGACCCAGTACTTC.